A selection of T cell receptor beta chains follows, all from one sample in a study of patients and donors after allogeneic stem cell transplantation. TCRdb re-called the RT-PCR reads through MiXCR, storing one row per CDR3 protein. Of about 960,000 distinct CDR3 sequences in the sample, roughly 18% were seen once. The specimen was blood, either unsorted or a sorted T cell fraction (not recorded which). These receptors were collected from a human donor who was either an allogeneic HSCT recipient or a stem cell or donor lymphocyte infusion donor (not recorded which). It is not recorded whose cells these are; they may come from a transplant donor. CDR3s include the opening cysteine and the closing phenylalanine or tryptophan. A D gene is named only where the DNA matches it firmly. Some rows mark clone size as missing; the rest say once, few, many or name a class of expanded clone.

size,J,V,D,DNA,CDR3
.,TRBJ2-3,TRBV5-1,.,TGCGCCAGCGAGGAACTACCGGGGTCAAGCACAGATACGCAGTATTTT,CASEELPGSSTDTQYF
few,TRBJ1-1,TRBV7-9,.,TGTGCCTGGGGGCGGCAGGGGAACACTGAAGCTTTCTTT,CAWGRQGNTEAFF
.,TRBJ2-3,TRBV12-3/TRBV12-4,.,TGTGCCAGCACCTCAGGGGAAGGCACAGATACGCAGTATTTT,CASTSGEGTDTQYF
few,TRBJ1-6,TRBV4-3,.,TGCGCCAGCAGCCCATCTACTCGGGAGTCACCCCTCCACTTT,CASSPSTRESPLHF
few,TRBJ2-1,TRBV2,.,TGTGCCAGCAGCTCTCACAGGGACCATGAGCAGTTCTTC,CASSSHRDHEQFF
few,TRBJ1-1,TRBV7-2,TRBD1,TGTGCCAGCAGCCTCCTCGACAGGGTTGGAGCTTTCTTT,CASSLLDRVGAFF
few,TRBJ1-1,TRBV12-3/TRBV12-4,.,TGTGCCAGCAGTTTAGTTGAGGGAGGCTCTGAAGCTTTCTTT,CASSLVEGGSEAFF
.,TRBJ2-3,TRBV7-3,TRBD1,TGTGCCAGCAGCCACGGGACAGGGGGGGCAGATACGCAGTATTTT,CASSHGTGGADTQYF
.,TRBJ2-1,TRBV12-3/TRBV12-4,TRBD2,TGTGCCAGCAGTTTAGCGTTTGGTCTAGCGGGAGAGACCTCCTACAATGAGCAGTTCTTC,CASSLAFGLAGETSYNEQFF
few,TRBJ2-1,TRBV12-3/TRBV12-4,.,TGTGCCAGCAGTTTCAGAGGGGTCTGGATGTCCTACAATGAGCAGTTCTTC,CASSFRGVWMSYNEQFF
.,TRBJ2-1,TRBV3-1,TRBD2,TGTGCCAGCAGCCCGGTATTGGGGCGGGAGTACAATGAGCAGTTCTTC,CASSPVLGREYNEQFF
many,TRBJ2-7,TRBV5-1,.,TGTGCCAGCAGCTTAAACTCCTACGAGCAGTACTTC,CASSLNSYEQYF
.,TRBJ2-3,TRBV7-3,.,TGTGCCAGCAGCTTAACGTGGGGGCGCGGGGATACGCAGTATTTT,CASSLTWGRGDTQYF
few,TRBJ1-2,TRBV4-2,TRBD1,TGTGCCAGCAGCTTCAGAGACAGACAGGGGGGAGGCTACACCTTC,CASSFRDRQGGGYTF
few,TRBJ1-2,TRBV5-1,.,TGCGCCAGCAGCTTGGGGCATACTAACTATGGCTACACCTTC,CASSLGHTNYGYTF
.,TRBJ2-3,TRBV20-1,.,TGCAGTGCTAGCGGACGCACAGATACGCAGTATTTT,CSASGRTDTQYF
few,TRBJ1-2,TRBV10-3,TRBD1,TGTGCCATCAGCCAACTGGACAGGGGCGGAAACTATGGCTACACCTTC,CAISQLDRGGNYGYTF
once,TRBJ2-5,TRBV7-8,.,TGTGCCAGCAGCCCCTTGATCCTCGAGCGCACGAAAGAGACCCAGTACTTC,CASSPLILERTKETQYF
many,TRBJ2-7,TRBV3-1,TRBD2,TGTGCCAGCAGCGTCCTAGCGGGGGGGCACGAGCAGTACTTC,CASSVLAGGHEQYF
.,TRBJ1-2,TRBV12-3/TRBV12-4,.,TGTGCCAGCAGTTTACAGGCGACCTATGGCTACACCTTC,CASSLQATYGYTF
.,TRBJ2-7,TRBV5-1,.,TGCGCCAGCAGCTTGAGGGACGGCTCCTACGAGCAGTACTTC,CASSLRDGSYEQYF
few,TRBJ2-1,TRBV5-1,TRBD2,TGCGCCAGCAGCTTGGGGCGCCGACTAGCGGCTTACAATGAGCAGTTCTTC,CASSLGRRLAAYNEQFF
.,TRBJ1-4,TRBV12-3/TRBV12-4,.,TGTGCCAGCAGCCGACTATGGAGGGCTCCTAATGAAAAACTGTTTTTT,CASSRLWRAPNEKLFF
.,TRBJ2-7,TRBV20-1,.,TGCAGTGCTAGAGAAAGTGGTTACGAGCAGTACTTC,CSARESGYEQYF
few,TRBJ2-5,TRBV4-2,.,TGTGCCAGCAGCCAAGAGGGGCAACGGGAGACCCAGTACTTC,CASSQEGQRETQYF
.,TRBJ1-1,TRBV20-1,.,TGCAGTGCTAACAACGGGGGTCTTTTTGAAGCTTTCTTT,CSANNGGLFEAFF
many,TRBJ1-1,TRBV4-1,TRBD1,TGCGCCAGCAGCCAAAGCGACAGGGGGCCAACTGAAGCTTTCTTT,CASSQSDRGPTEAFF
.,TRBJ2-2,TRBV27,.,TGTGCCAGCAGTTTACCTACAGGGAGGAAGGGCACCGGGGAGCTGTTTTTT,CASSLPTGRKGTGELFF
.,TRBJ1-1,TRBV29-1,.,TGCAGCGTTGAAAGGATCCTCCTGACTGAAGCTTTCTTT,CSVERILLTEAFF
few,TRBJ2-1,TRBV15,.,TGTGCCACCAGCAGCGGGGCTAGACCCTACAATGAGCAGTTCTTC,CATSSGARPYNEQFF
.,TRBJ2-7,TRBV20-1,TRBD1,TGCAGTGCTACCCGGACAGGGACCCCAAAGATATCCTACGAGCAGTACTTC,CSATRTGTPKISYEQYF
.,TRBJ2-6,TRBV7-3,.,TGTGCCAGCAGCTTAAGGGCAGGGGTCAGCTCTGGGGCCAACGTCCTGACTTTC,CASSLRAGVSSGANVLTF
few,TRBJ2-7,TRBV5-1,.,TGCGCCAGCAGCCCGGCGGGGCCGAATTATTACGAGCAGTACTTC,CASSPAGPNYYEQYF
.,TRBJ1-5,TRBV20-1,.,TGCAGTGCTATCAGGGGCAATAGCAATCAGCCCCAGCATTTT,CSAIRGNSNQPQHF
few,TRBJ1-2,TRBV5-1,TRBD1,TGCGCCAGCAGCCCGGGCAGGGGGCAACCGGACTATGGCTACACCTTC,CASSPGRGQPDYGYTF
few,TRBJ1-2,TRBV5-1,TRBD1,TGCGCCAGCAGCTTGGATGGCCTCACAGGGGGGAACTATGGCTACACCTTC,CASSLDGLTGGNYGYTF
few,TRBJ2-1,TRBV24-1,TRBD2,TGTGCCACCAGTGATTCCGGGGGGAGCTCCTACAATGAGCAGTTCTTC,CATSDSGGSSYNEQFF
many,TRBJ2-2,TRBV29-1,.,TGCAGCGTTGTATGGGGGGCCGGCGGGGAGCTGTTTTTT,CSVVWGAGGELFF
few,TRBJ1-1,TRBV20-1,.,TGCAGTGCTAGCCCCGGCGGGGTTGTGTTTAACACTGAAGCTTTCTTT,CSASPGGVVFNTEAFF
.,TRBJ1-2,TRBV4-3,TRBD1,TGCGCCAGCAGCCAGCATAACAGGGGAGGGTATGGCTACACCTTC,CASSQHNRGGYGYTF
.,TRBJ2-7,TRBV7-9,.,TGTGCCAGCAGCTTAAGGGATAAGCGGTCCTACGAGCAGTACTTC,CASSLRDKRSYEQYF